This note documents a single T cell receptor beta chain sequence. The clone's antigen remains unknown. Base qualities are not provided; no much larger clone lies one nucleotide away. The data stem from a study of identical twins listed by TCRdb under 2016. About the study as a whole: The study deep-sequenced TCR alpha and beta repertoires from monozygotic twins, unrelated adults of various ages and cord blood to test whether fetal clonotypes persist. Replicate twin experiments were performed at different times using different library preparation protocols to rule out contamination.

Receptors were amplified or captured by 5' RACE. Instrument used: Illumina HiSeq 2000. A universal primer binding site was introduced by template switching, and a unique molecular identifier was present in the final cDNA, enabling accurate counting of TCR cDNA molecules. First-strand cDNA for TCR alpha and beta chains was synthesized from specific primers in the conserved constant-segment region. Each cDNA library was double barcoded, with a SMART-Mk sample barcode plus Illumina barcodes, to control for contamination. Two successive PCR steps introduced TruSeq adapter sequences along with Illumina sample barcodes. TCR alpha and beta cDNA libraries were sequenced on the Illumina HiSeq platform with custom primers. The authors' analysis ran thus. Raw reads were processed with MiGEC to extract unique molecular identifiers, and MiXCR was used to determine CDR3 positions. For each individual, recombination models were inferred using an EM algorithm with the repgenHMM and IGoR tools. The tcR package in R was used for shared clonotype analysis, with sharing normalized by the product of cloneset sizes. To study raw recombination free of thymic and clonal selection effects, out-of-frame nonproductive sequences were analyzed. TCRdb itself trimmed the public reads at Q25 with fastp, ran MiXCR and retained productive beta chains. Rows are unified per CDR3 protein, each entry keeping the most common DNA and genes. TCRdb's processing, not the authors' own work, is the source of the V and J calls. For this sample the table gives approximately 690,000 distinct CDR3 sequences, of which roughly 6% were detected only once. The ten biggest clones cover under 2% of the sample.

What the authors observed across the whole study: Fewer insertions were carried by abundant cord blood beta clonotypes; a weaker similar trend was observed in young adult naive repertoires, while no such trend was observed in memory repertoires. Invariant T cells such as MAIT and iNKT could partly confound zero-insertion analyses, though diverse VJ usage argued against this for most clonotypes. Out-of-frame TCR alpha sequences shared between twins showed an excess of low generation-probability sequences compared with coincidental sharing between unrelated individuals. Excess twin sharing in beta out-of-frame sequences was weaker because fewer shared sequences lowered the signal-to-noise ratio. Because the same donors could not be followed over many years, conclusions were based on cross-sectional statistical analysis. Out-of-frame TCR alpha sharing in monozygotic twins was systematically underestimated by recombination models, whereas sharing between unrelated individuals was in agreement with the recombination models.

Ends trimmed: V by 6 bases, J by 2 bases; bases unmatched to a gene: 4. There are 15 amino acids in the CDR3, from cysteine to phenylalanine inclusive. Only CDR3 DNA is held: 45 bases, read in frame from base 1. Only healthy Caucasian donors were included. The study also sequenced three unrelated non-twin adults: a male aged 18 to 30, a male aged 50 to 60 and a female aged 50 to 60. Miltenyi CD45RO+ enrichment and human naive T-cell isolation kits were used to isolate memory (CD45RO+) and naive T cells from PBMC. This receptor chain uses TRBV12-3 or TRBV12-4 and TRBJ2-5; TRBD2 fits 12 bases in the junction. This TCR was recovered from a young man in good health. What was sequenced was naive T cells sorted from blood. The cell subset or site label corresponds to: cells isolated with a human naive T-cell isolation kit. The base sequence is TGTGCCAGCAGATCCCTAGCGGGAGGGCAAGAGACCCAGTACTTC. Its protein product is CASRSLAGGQETQYF.